These 18 T cell receptor beta chains came from one sample sequenced in a study of CD8 T cells in ankylosing spondylitis. TCRdb re-analysed the 5' RACE reads in MiXCR, keeping a single row per CDR3 protein. This sample carries hundreds of thousands of distinct CDR3 sequences, more than 25% of them seen once, and the ten largest clones take 5% to 8%. The source material was blood, either unsorted or a sorted T cell fraction (not recorded which). The receptors shown here come from a male donor with ankylosing spondylitis or in good health (not recorded which).

At least ten counts were recorded for this clonotype. This chain joins TRBV5-1 and TRBJ2-7; 9 bases fit TRBD1. V was pared by 5 bases and J by 2 bases, with 5 bases of the junction left unmatched. There are 14 residues in the CDR3. Looked up from germline, CDR1 is SGHRS and CDR2 is YFSETQ. CDR3 sequence reads: CASRSGQGTYEQYF. CDR3 coding DNA: TGCGCCAGCAGGTCGGGACAGGGAACCTACGAGCAGTACTTC.

This clonotype was seen ten or more times. The chain is built from TRBV11-2 and TRBJ1-5; a possible D gene is TRBD1 (6 bases). In germline, CDR1 is SGHAT, CDR2 FQNNGV. The CDR3 is 14 amino acids. V lost 2 bases and J lost 5, with 10 bases in between. The CDR3 protein is CASSLLGAYQPQHF. The CDR3 nucleotides are TGTGCCAGCAGCTTATTGGGGGCCTATCAGCCCCAGCATTTT. Full variable domain (remainder filled in from reference TRBV11-2 and TRBJ1-5): EAGVAQSPRYKIIEKRQSVAFWCNPISGHATLYWYQQILGQGPKLLIQFQNNGVVDDSQLPKDRFSAERLKGVDSTLKIQPAKLEDSAVYLCASSLLGAYQPQHFGDGTRLSIL.

The chain carries TRBV6-5 and TRBJ1-2; no firm D call. This CDR3 contains 15 residues. The V end lost 2 bases, the J end lost 0 bases, and 10 bases lay between the germline ends. From germline, CDR1 is MNHEY and CDR2 SVGAGI. CDR3 nucleotides: TGTGCCAGCAGTTACACCCAGGTCGCTAACTATGGCTACACCTTC. This encodes CASSYTQVANYGYTF.

This clonotype has at least ten counts. This chain joins TRBV18 and TRBJ2-7, with D unclear. CDR1 is KGHSH and CDR2 is LQKENI in the germline V gene. Trimming cost V 1 base and J 0 bases, with 7 bases left between them. The CDR3 has 14 amino acids. This CDR3 is CASSPRWDSYEQYF. Here the CDR3 DNA reads TGTGCCAGCTCACCACGGTGGGACTCCTACGAGCAGTACTTC.

Ten or more counts support this clonotype. In DNA, the CDR3 is TGCGCCAGCAGCGAGTCAGGCGGGGAGCTGTTTTTT. Translating gives CASSESGGELFF. J is TRBJ2-2 and V is TRBV5-1, with no clear D. V was shortened by 4 bases and J by 7 bases, with 8 bases between the two germline ends. CDR1 SGHRS and CDR2 YFSETQ come from the germline V gene. The CDR3 runs 12 residues.

This clonotype showed up many times. This rearrangement joins TRBV5-6 to TRBJ2-7; 16 bases are a match to TRBD2. V trimming: 1 base; J trimming: 12 bases; junction bases outside the gene matches: 13. The CDR3 sequence is 17 residues long. Germline V CDR1 and CDR2: SGHDT, YYEEEE. Here the CDR3 reads CASSLRVLGLAGGPPYF. In DNA, the CDR3 is TGTGCCAGCAGCTTGAGGGTTTTGGGACTAGCGGGAGGGCCTCCGTACTTC.

In this sample, this clonotype turned up many times. The gene calls are TRBV5-1 and TRBJ2-3; D remains ambiguous. In germline, CDR1 is SGHRS, CDR2 YFSETQ. The CDR3 covers 14 residues. With 4 bases removed from V and 6 bases from J, the gap between germline ends came to 15 bases. Here the CDR3 DNA reads TGCGCCAGCAGCCCTCACCCCTACGGGGATACGCAGTATTTT. Translation gives CASSPHPYGDTQYF. Combining the CDR3 with reference TRBV5-1 and TRBJ2-3 gives the whole variable domain KAGVTQTPRYLIKTRGQQVTLSCSPISGHRSVSWYQQTPGQGLQFLFEYFSETQRNKGNFPGRFSGRQFSNSRSEMNVSTLELGDSALYLCASSPHPYGDTQYFGPGTRLTVL.

This clonotype has at least ten counts. The chain joins TRBV12-3 or TRBV12-4 to TRBJ1-1, with a tentative D call TRBD1 (6 bases). The CDR3 runs to 13 residues. V was trimmed by 8 bases and J by 11 bases, leaving 21 bases between them. The CDR3, as DNA: TGTGCCAGCGGGTTATCTACAGGGTGGCGGGCTTTCTTT. It translates to CASGLSTGWRAFF.

Many counts were recorded for this clonotype. V and J are TRBV12-3 or TRBV12-4 and TRBJ2-1, with a possible D match to TRBD2 (5 bases). This CDR3 has 15 residues. The V and J ends lost 6 bases and 9 bases respectively, with 21 bases between them. This CDR3 is CASSDRQRERVEQFF. CDR3 bases: TGTGCCAGCAGCGACCGGCAGAGGGAAAGGGTTGAGCAGTTCTTC.

This clonotype was detected many times. This chain joins TRBV5-1 and TRBJ1-6; no clear D. Trimming cost V 4 bases and J 8 bases, with 10 bases left between them. CDR3 length: 13 amino acids. Germline V CDR1 and CDR2: SGHRS, YFSETQ. The CDR3 sequence is CASSPRQDSPLHF. The CDR3 DNA follows: TGCGCCAGCAGCCCACGCCAGGATTCACCCCTCCACTTT.

A remark on this clonotype: Lacking the conserved final phenylalanine or tryptophan, this CDR3 likely reflects a read error. The chain carries TRBV20-1 and TRBJ1-5; maybe TRBD1 (5 bases). CDR3 length: 15 amino acids. Germline V gives CDR1 DFQATT, CDR2 SNEGSKA (reference sequence). Between the trimmed V and J ends, which lost 4 bases and 0 bases, there was a span of 13 bases. The CDR3 protein is CSATPGTASNQPQHL. CDR3 nucleotides: TGCAGTGCTACCCCCGGGACGGCTAGCAATCAGCCCCAGCATCTT.

This clonotype turned up a few times. The junction does not match germline at one end; this may be a read error. V usage is TRBV20-1 and J usage is TRBJ2-1; D ambiguous. This CDR3 has 11 residues. In germline, CDR1 is DFQATT, CDR2 SNEGSKA (reference sequence). The CDR3 is CSVRGLDEQFF. As DNA, the CDR3 is TGCAGTGTTAGAGGTCTCGATGAGCAGTTCTTC.

The V and J genes are TRBV7-2 and TRBJ2-3, with 8 bases fitting TRBD2. The CDR3 length is 16 residues. The germline V gene encodes CDR1 SGHTA and CDR2 FQGNSA. J gave up 0 bases and V 5 bases, and 7 bases lay outside the gene matches. This CDR3 is CASSPTGTRSTDTQYF. Here the CDR3 DNA reads TGTGCCAGCAGCCCGACCGGGACTAGAAGCACAGATACGCAGTATTTT.

This clonotype was counted a few times. The chain joins TRBV3-1 to TRBJ2-7, with D unresolved. The germline V and J ends were trimmed by 1 base and 9 bases, with 16 bases remaining between them. CDR1 and CDR2 (germline): LGHDT, YNNKEL (reference sequence). The CDR3 contains 14 residues. CDR3: CASSQGGQKAWQYF. As DNA, the CDR3 is TGTGCCAGCAGCCAAGGAGGCCAGAAGGCATGGCAGTACTTC.

This clonotype was detected many times. The chain uses TRBV5-6 and TRBJ2-3; D is perhaps TRBD1 or TRBD2 (6 bases each). This CDR3 has 12 residues. The germline V gene has CDR1 SGHDT and CDR2 YYEEEE. Trimming pared 4 bases from V and 6 bases from J, leaving 9 bases between. CDR3 nucleotide sequence: TGTGCCAGCAGCGGGGGGCGGGATACGCAGTATTTT. Its translation: CASSGGRDTQYF.

This clonotype was recorded many times. This chain joins TRBV27 and TRBJ1-5, with 10 bases lining up with TRBD1. Per germline, CDR1 MNHEY and CDR2 SMNVEV (reference sequence). This CDR3 comprises 14 residues. Unmatched junction bases numbered 2, after V lost 0 bases and J lost 9 bases. CDR3 bases: TGTGCCAGCAGTTTATCGGGACAGGGGTTGCCCCAGCATTTT. Encoded protein: CASSLSGQGLPQHF.

The chain carries TRBV5-5 and TRBJ2-7, with 7 bases lining up with TRBD2. The CDR3 is 15 residues long. With V trimmed by 4 bases and J by 5 bases, 12 bases remained unmatched. In germline, CDR1 is SGHKS, CDR2 YYEKEE (reference sequence). The CDR3 DNA is TGTGCCAGCAGCCCGAGCGGACTAGGGTTCAACGAGCAGTACTTC. Translation: CASSPSGLGFNEQYF.

This clonotype was seen at least ten times. The V gene is TRBV5-1, the J gene TRBJ1-2, with D possibly matching TRBD1 (5 bases). The CDR3 is 14 residues long. V was shortened by 5 bases and J by 7 bases, with 18 bases between the two germline ends. Germline V CDR1 and CDR2: SGHRS, YFSETQ. The CDR3 region is CASRLQDSSPGYTF. Written as DNA, the CDR3 is TGCGCCAGCAGATTACAGGATTCATCGCCTGGCTACACCTTC.